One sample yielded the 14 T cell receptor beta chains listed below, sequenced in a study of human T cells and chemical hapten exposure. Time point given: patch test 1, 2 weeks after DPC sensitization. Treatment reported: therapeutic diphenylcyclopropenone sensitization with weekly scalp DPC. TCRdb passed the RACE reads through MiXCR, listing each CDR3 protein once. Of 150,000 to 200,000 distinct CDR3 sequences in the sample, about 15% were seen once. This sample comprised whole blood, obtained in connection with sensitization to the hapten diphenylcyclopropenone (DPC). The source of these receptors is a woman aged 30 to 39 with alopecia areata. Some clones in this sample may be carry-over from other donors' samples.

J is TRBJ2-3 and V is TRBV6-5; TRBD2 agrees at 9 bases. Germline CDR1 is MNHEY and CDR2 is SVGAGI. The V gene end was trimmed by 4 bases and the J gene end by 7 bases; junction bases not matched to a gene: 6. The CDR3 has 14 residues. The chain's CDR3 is CASSSSGTSNTQYF. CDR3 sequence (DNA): TGTGCCAGCAGTTCCAGCGGGACTAGCAATACGCAGTATTTT.

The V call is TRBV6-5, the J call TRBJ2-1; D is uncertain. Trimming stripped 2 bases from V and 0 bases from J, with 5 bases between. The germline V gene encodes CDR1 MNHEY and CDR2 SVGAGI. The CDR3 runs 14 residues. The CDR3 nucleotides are TGTGCCAGCAGTTACCAGCCCTCCTACAATGAGCAGTTCTTC. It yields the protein CASSYQPSYNEQFF.

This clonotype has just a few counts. The CDR3 sequence: CASSVGVRGQFF. CDR3 DNA: TGTGCCAGCAGTGTTGGGGTTCGAGGGCAGTTCTTC. V is TRBV12-3 or TRBV12-4 and J is TRBJ2-1; D call uncertain. The CDR3 consists of 12 residues. Trimming removed 5 bases at V and 12 bases at J, with 14 bases between.

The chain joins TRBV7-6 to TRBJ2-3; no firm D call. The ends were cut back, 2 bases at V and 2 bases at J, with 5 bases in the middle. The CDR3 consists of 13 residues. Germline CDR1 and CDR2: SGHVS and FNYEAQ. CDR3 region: CASSLWDTDTQYF. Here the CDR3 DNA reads TGTGCCAGCAGCTTATGGGACACAGATACGCAGTATTTT.

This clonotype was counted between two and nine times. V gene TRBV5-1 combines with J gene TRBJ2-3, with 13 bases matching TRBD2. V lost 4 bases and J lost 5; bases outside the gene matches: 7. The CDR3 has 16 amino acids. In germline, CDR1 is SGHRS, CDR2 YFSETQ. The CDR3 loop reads CASSPGLAGAKDTQYF. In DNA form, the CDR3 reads TGCGCCAGCAGCCCCGGACTAGCGGGAGCAAAAGATACGCAGTATTTT.

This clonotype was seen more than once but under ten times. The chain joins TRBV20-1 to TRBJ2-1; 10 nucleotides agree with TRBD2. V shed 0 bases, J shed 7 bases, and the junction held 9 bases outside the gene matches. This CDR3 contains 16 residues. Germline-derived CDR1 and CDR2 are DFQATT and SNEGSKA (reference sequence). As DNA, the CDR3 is TGCAGTGCTAGAGATTCGGAGCGGGGGGGCAGGAATGAGCAGTTCTTC. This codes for CSARDSERGGRNEQFF.

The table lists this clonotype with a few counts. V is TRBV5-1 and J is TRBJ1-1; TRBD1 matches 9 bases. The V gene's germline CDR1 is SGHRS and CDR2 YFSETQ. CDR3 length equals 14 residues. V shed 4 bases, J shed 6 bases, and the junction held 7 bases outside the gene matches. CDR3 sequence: CASSRMDRGAEAFF. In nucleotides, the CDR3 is TGCGCCAGCAGCCGCATGGACAGGGGTGCTGAAGCTTTCTTT.

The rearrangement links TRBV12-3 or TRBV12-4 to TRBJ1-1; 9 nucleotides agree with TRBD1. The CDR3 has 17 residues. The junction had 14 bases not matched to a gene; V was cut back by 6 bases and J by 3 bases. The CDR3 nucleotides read TGTGCCAGCAGCCGAGGGACAGGGCCCGGTCTCCACACTGAAGCTTTCTTT. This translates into CASSRGTGPGLHTEAFF.

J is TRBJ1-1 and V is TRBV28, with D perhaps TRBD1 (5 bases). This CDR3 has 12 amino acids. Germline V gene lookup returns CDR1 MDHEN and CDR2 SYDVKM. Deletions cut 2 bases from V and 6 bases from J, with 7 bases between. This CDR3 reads CASSLMGPEAFF. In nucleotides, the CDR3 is TGTGCCAGCAGTTTAATGGGACCTGAAGCTTTCTTT.

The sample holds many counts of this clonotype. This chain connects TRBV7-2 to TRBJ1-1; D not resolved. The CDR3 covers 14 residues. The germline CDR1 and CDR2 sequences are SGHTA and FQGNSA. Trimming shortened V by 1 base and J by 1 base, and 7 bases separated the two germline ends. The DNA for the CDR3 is TGTGCCAGCAGCTTAGTACCGCCGAACACTGAAGCTTTCTTT. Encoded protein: CASSLVPPNTEAFF.

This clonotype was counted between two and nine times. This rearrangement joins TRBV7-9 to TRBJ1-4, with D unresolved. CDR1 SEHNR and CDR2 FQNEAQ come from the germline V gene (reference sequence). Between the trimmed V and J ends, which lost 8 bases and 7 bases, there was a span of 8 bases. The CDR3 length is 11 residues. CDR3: CASGGSEKLFF. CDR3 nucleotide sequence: TGTGCCAGCGGAGGGAGTGAAAAACTGTTTTTT. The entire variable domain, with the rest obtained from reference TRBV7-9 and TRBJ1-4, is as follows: DTGVSQNPRHKITKRGQNVTFRCDPISEHNRLYWYRQTLGQGPEFLTYFQNEAQLEKSRLLSDRFSAERPKGSFSTLEIQRTEQGDSAMYLCASGGSEKLFFGSGTQLSVL.

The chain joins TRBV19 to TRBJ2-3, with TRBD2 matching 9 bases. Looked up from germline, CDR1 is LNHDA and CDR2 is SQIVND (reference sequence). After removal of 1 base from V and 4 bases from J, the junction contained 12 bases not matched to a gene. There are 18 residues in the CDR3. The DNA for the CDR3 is TGTGCCAGTAGTATAGGGGGACCCGGGACTAGCAGCGCAGATACGCAGTATTTT. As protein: CASSIGGPGTSSADTQYF.

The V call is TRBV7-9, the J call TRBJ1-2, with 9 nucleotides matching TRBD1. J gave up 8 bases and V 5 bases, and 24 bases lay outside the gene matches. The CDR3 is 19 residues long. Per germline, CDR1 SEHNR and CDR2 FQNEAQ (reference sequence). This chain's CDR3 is CASSDPNTFTGGASQGYTF. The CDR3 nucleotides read TGTGCCAGCAGCGACCCCAATACGTTCACAGGGGGCGCCTCTCAAGGCTACACCTTC. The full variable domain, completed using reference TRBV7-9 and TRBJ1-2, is DTGVSQNPRHKITKRGQNVTFRCDPISEHNRLYWYRQTLGQGPEFLTYFQNEAQLEKSRLLSDRFSAERPKGSFSTLEIQRTEQGDSAMYLCASSDPNTFTGGASQGYTFGSGTRLTVV.

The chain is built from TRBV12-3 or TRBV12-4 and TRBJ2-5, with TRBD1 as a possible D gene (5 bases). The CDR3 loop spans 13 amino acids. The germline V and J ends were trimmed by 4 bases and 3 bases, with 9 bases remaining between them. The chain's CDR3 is CASSSTGEETQYF. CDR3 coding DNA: TGTGCCAGCAGTTCTACAGGAGAAGAGACCCAGTACTTC.